This T cell receptor (beta chain) was captured by sequencing in a study of T cell repertoires in cytomegalovirus infection. Study as a whole: Public TCR beta signatures were indicative of both CMV infection and a matching HLA type.

TCRdb redid the calling of the reads with MiXCR, one entry per CDR3 protein. The sample has about 360,000 distinct CDR3 sequences; 15% to 20% are singletons. This clonotype was counted at least ten times. CDR3 length: 14 residues. Per germline, CDR1 SGHDT and CDR2 YYEEEE. V lost 3 bases and J lost 4, with 14 bases in between. V usage is TRBV5-6 and J usage is TRBJ2-7, with D perhaps matching TRBD1 (7 bases). The receptor was isolated from a human donor in good health (CMV status not recorded). Some clones in this sample may be carry-over from other donors' samples. What was sequenced was PBMCs. CDR3: CASSSAGGPYEQYF. The CDR3 DNA is TGTGCCAGCAGCTCGGCAGGGGGGCCTTACGAGCAGTACTTC.